A single sample gave rise to the 15 T cell receptor beta chains below, sequenced in a study of molecular identifiers for immune sequencing clone quantification. TCRdb reprocessed the PCR reads via MiXCR and lists one record per CDR3 protein. This table holds 88,000 or so distinct CDR3 sequences, roughly 21% found once. Specimen: naive CD8+ T cells from blood, with Jurkat cell RNA spiked in. Subset reported: FACS-sorted CD8+CD4-CCR7+CD45RA+ naive T cells. The receptor source for this set is a human donor in good health. Some libraries in this study had Jurkat cell RNA spiked in.

This clonotype was detected once. The gene calls are TRBV14 and TRBJ2-7, with unresolved D. V was clipped by 4 bases and J by 3 bases, with 16 bases between them. The germline V gene has CDR1 SGHDN and CDR2 FVKESK. The CDR3 is made up of 15 amino acids. In DNA, the CDR3 is TGTGCCAGCAGCCCGCCTAGTACAGCCCTCTACGAGCAGTACTTC. Its translation is CASSPPSTALYEQYF.

Points on this clonotype: One base away lies a much larger clone, so this may be a sequencing read error. The V and J genes are TRBV4-1 and TRBJ2-7; D tentatively fits TRBD1 or TRBD2 (6 bases each). This CDR3 has 15 residues. The V end was cut by 1 base, the J end by 2 bases, with 12 bases between. CDR1 is MGHRA and CDR2 is YSYEKL in the germline V gene. In DNA, the CDR3 is TGCGCCAGCAGCCAAGGGGGGGCCGGCGCCTACGAGCAGTACTTC. Amino acids: CASSQGGAGAYEQYF.

This clonotype was observed many times. The rearrangement links TRBV6-5 to TRBJ2-7; 7 bases are a match to TRBD2. CDR1 and CDR2 (germline): MNHEY, SVGAGI. The trim removed 0 bases at V and 0 bases at J, leaving 5 bases unmatched. This CDR3 region has 16 residues. The CDR3 DNA sequence: TGTGCCAGCAGTTACTCGACGGCGGGAGCCTCCTACGAGCAGTACTTC. Protein sequence: CASSYSTAGASYEQYF.

The chain combines TRBV27 with TRBJ2-7; perhaps TRBD1 as D (6 bases). CDR1 is MNHEY, CDR2 SMNVEV, per germline (reference sequence). There are 15 residues in the CDR3. Trimming shortened V by 6 bases and J by 0 bases, and 15 bases separated the two germline ends. The CDR3 here is CASRAIQGLSYEQYF. CDR3 DNA: TGTGCCAGCAGAGCTATACAGGGTCTCTCCTACGAGCAGTACTTC.

This clonotype was recorded at least ten times. The chain is built from TRBV11-3 and TRBJ1-1, with D unresolved. Germline V gives CDR1 SGHNT, CDR2 YENEEA. This CDR3 region has 12 residues. Trimming cost V 1 base and J 7 bases, with 7 bases left between them. The chain's CDR3 is CASSLGASEAFF. The CDR3 nucleotides are TGTGCCAGCAGCTTAGGGGCCAGTGAAGCTTTCTTT.

Ten or more counts support this clonotype. V usage is TRBV5-1 and J usage is TRBJ2-3; D is possibly TRBD2 (6 bases). Germline V gene data show CDR1 as SGHRS and CDR2 as YFSETQ. V was cut by 3 bases and J by 0 bases, with 8 bases left in between. This CDR3 has 14 residues. The CDR3 DNA follows: TGCGCCAGCAGCTGGGGGACTAGCACAGATACGCAGTATTTT. Translated, it gives CASSWGTSTDTQYF.

This clonotype has ten or more counts. This chain links TRBV7-9 with TRBJ2-7, with D perhaps matching TRBD1 (7 bases). Germline CDR1 reads SEHNR; CDR2 reads FQNEAQ (reference sequence). The CDR3 contains 13 residues. The ends were cut back, 3 bases at V and 7 bases at J, with 13 bases in the middle. The DNA of the CDR3 is TGTGCCAGCAGCTTCACAGGGGCGGGGGAGCAGTACTTC. It is translated as CASSFTGAGEQYF.

As concerns this clonotype: A much larger clone lies one base from this, so it may be a read error. The V and J genes are TRBV12-3 or TRBV12-4 and TRBJ2-3, with 8 nucleotides matching TRBD2. This CDR3 spans 15 amino acids. CDR3 sequence (DNA): TGTGTCAGCAATCGGGGGGCGGGAGGAACAGATACGCAGTATTTT. Protein: CVSNRGAGGTDTQYF.

V gene TRBV27 combines with J gene TRBJ1-1, with D possibly being TRBD1 (5 bases). V was shortened by 4 bases and J by 1 base, with 7 bases between the two germline ends. Germline V lookup: CDR1 MNHEY, CDR2 SMNVEV (reference sequence). The CDR3 length is 13 residues. In DNA, the CDR3 is TGTGCCAGCAGTTATACAGGGAACACTGAAGCTTTCTTT. Its translation is CASSYTGNTEAFF.

DNA for the CDR3: TGTGCCAGCAGCAACGGGACAACAGGGTACACCGGGGAGCTGTTTTTT. As protein: CASSNGTTGYTGELFF. The chain links TRBV3-1 to TRBJ2-2, with D tentatively TRBD1 (6 bases). With 5 bases removed from V and 3 bases from J, the gap between germline ends came to 16 bases. This CDR3 is 16 amino acids long. Per germline, CDR1 LGHDT and CDR2 YNNKEL (reference sequence).

This clonotype was counted between two and nine times. The chain carries TRBV5-1 and TRBJ2-1; D call uncertain. Trimming left V 2 bases short and J 3 bases short, with 12 bases between. The CDR3 sequence is 15 residues long. Germline V lookup: CDR1 SGHRS, CDR2 YFSETQ. For the CDR3, the DNA is TGCGCCAGCAGCTTACCTCCTGTCGGCTACAATGAGCAGTTCTTC. As protein: CASSLPPVGYNEQFF.

This clonotype has a handful of counts. The V gene is TRBV9, the J gene TRBJ2-7, with 8 bases aligning to TRBD1. Germline CDR1 reads SGDLS; CDR2 reads YYNGEE. With 0 bases clipped from V and 4 bases from J, the junction kept 6 bases outside the gene matches. This CDR3 is built from 15 residues. The CDR3 nucleotides read TGTGCCAGCAGCGTAGGGACAGGGAGTGGGTACGAGCAGTACTTC. Translating gives CASSVGTGSGYEQYF.

This clonotype was observed at least ten times. The chain joins TRBV6-1 to TRBJ2-7; no firm D call. Germline values: CDR1 MNHNS, CDR2 SASEGT. The CDR3 totals 15 residues. Trimming took off 4 bases at V and 7 bases at J, with 20 bases between the two ends. CDR3 DNA: TGTGCCAGCAGTGGCTTCCCCGGGTCTCTTGGGGAGCAGTACTTC. Protein product: CASSGFPGSLGEQYF.

This clonotype was detected many times. The chain couples TRBV20-1 to TRBJ2-7; D is ambiguous. Germline assignment: CDR1 DFQATT and CDR2 SNEGSKA (reference sequence). The CDR3 totals 13 residues. Trimming shortened V by 2 bases and J by 2 bases, and 10 bases separated the two germline ends. The CDR3 nucleotides are TGCAGTGCTAGATCCCCGGAGACCTACGAGCAGTACTTC. It translates to CSARSPETYEQYF.

The chain combines TRBV11-2 with TRBJ2-2; 7 bases are a match to TRBD1. This CDR3 has 16 residues. With 0 bases clipped from V and 5 bases from J, the junction kept 6 bases outside the gene matches. CDR1 and CDR2 from the germline V gene are SGHAT and FQNNGV. CDR3 amino acids: CASSLERAGGTGELFF. CDR3 nucleotides: TGTGCCAGCAGCTTAGAAAGGGCAGGGGGAACCGGGGAGCTGTTTTTT. The entire variable domain, with the rest obtained from reference TRBV11-2 and TRBJ2-2, is as follows: EAGVAQSPRYKIIEKRQSVAFWCNPISGHATLYWYQQILGQGPKLLIQFQNNGVVDDSQLPKDRFSAERLKGVDSTLKIQPAKLEDSAVYLCASSLERAGGTGELFFGEGSRLTVL.